This entry lists 8 T cell receptor beta chains sequenced from one sample in a study of blood T cell repertoires in COVID-19. Assay used: immunoSEQ multiplex PCR; TCRdb lists only in-frame clones, some missing. The table records under 200,000 clones, 70% to 90% of them present only once. Specimen: peripheral blood. The receptor set was obtained from a woman aged 80 or over with COVID-19, enrolled during active disease.

The chain uses TRBV2 and TRBJ2-7, with TRBD1 as a possible D gene (5 bases). Looked up from germline, CDR1 is SNHLY and CDR2 is FYNNEI. CDR3 length: 14 amino acids. Trimming pared 5 bases from V and 2 bases from J, leaving 13 bases between. CDR3 nucleotides: TGTGCCAGCAGTTCGAGACAGCTTACCTACGAGCAGTACTTC. This encodes CASSSRQLTYEQYF.

The V and J genes are TRBV6-5 and TRBJ1-1; tentative D call: TRBD1 (5 bases). The CDR3 is 14 amino acids. V gave up 7 bases and J gave up 1 base, with 13 bases separating them. Germline CDR1 MNHEY, CDR2 SVGAGI. The CDR3 sequence: CASIRGRANTEAFF. The CDR3 coding sequence is TGTGCCAGCATCCGGGGGAGGGCGAACACTGAAGCTTTCTTT.

The chain joins TRBV7-3 to TRBJ2-5; TRBD1 might be the D (6 bases). Germline CDR1 and CDR2: SGHTA and FQGTGA. The CDR3 length is 18 residues. The V end lost 2 bases, the J end lost 2 bases, and 21 bases lay between the germline ends. The CDR3 region has the DNA TGTGCCAGCAGCTTAGGGTCAGGGGTTACCTCAAGACAAGAGACCCAGTACTTC. It encodes CASSLGSGVTSRQETQYF.

The chain couples TRBV6-1 to TRBJ1-1, with D unresolved. The CDR3 loop spans 13 amino acids. The germline V gene has CDR1 MNHNS and CDR2 SASEGT. V lost 5 bases and J lost 1, with 8 bases in between. CDR3 region: CASSYPGNTEAFF. The CDR3, as DNA: TGTGCCAGCAGTTATCCAGGGAACACTGAAGCTTTCTTT.

This clone was picked up one time. The rearrangement links TRBV6-1 to TRBJ2-1; 11 bases match TRBD2. V lost 0 bases and J lost 4; bases outside the gene matches: 5. This CDR3 region has 17 residues. CDR1 and CDR2 (germline): MNHNS, SASEGT. The CDR3 DNA is TGTGCCAGCAGTGAAGCGCTAATAGCGGGGGGGTACAATGAGCAGTTCTTC. Protein product: CASSEALIAGGYNEQFF.

The chain carries TRBV29-1 and TRBJ1-2; tentatively, D is TRBD1 (5 bases). CDR3 length equals 13 residues. The germline CDR1 and CDR2 sequences are SQVTM and ANQGSEA. The V gene lost 6 bases and the J gene lost 6 bases, with 17 bases spanning the gap. CDR3 sequence reads: CSVGVLGGDGYTF. As DNA, the CDR3 is TGCAGCGTGGGTGTCCTTGGGGGGGATGGCTACACCTTC.

V is TRBV7-2 and J is TRBJ2-1; 7 bases are shared with TRBD2. With 0 bases clipped from V and 9 bases from J, the junction kept 5 bases outside the gene matches. This CDR3 is 14 amino acids long. Germline V gene sequence: CDR1 SGHTA, CDR2 FQGNSA. CDR3 loop: CASSLAVGGSEQFF. The CDR3 DNA reads TGTGCCAGCAGCTTAGCGGTGGGCGGGAGTGAGCAGTTCTTC.

The chain employs TRBV3-1 (or the pseudogene TRBV3-2) and TRBJ1-3, with D possibly being TRBD1 (6 bases). CDR3 length equals 16 residues. The germline V gene encodes CDR1 LGHDT and CDR2 YNNKEL (reference sequence). V was clipped by 2 bases and J by 4 bases, with 15 bases between them. CDR3 amino acids: CASSQLNRVTGNTIYF. CDR3 in DNA: TGTGCCAGCAGCCAACTGAACAGGGTTACCGGAAACACCATATATTTT.